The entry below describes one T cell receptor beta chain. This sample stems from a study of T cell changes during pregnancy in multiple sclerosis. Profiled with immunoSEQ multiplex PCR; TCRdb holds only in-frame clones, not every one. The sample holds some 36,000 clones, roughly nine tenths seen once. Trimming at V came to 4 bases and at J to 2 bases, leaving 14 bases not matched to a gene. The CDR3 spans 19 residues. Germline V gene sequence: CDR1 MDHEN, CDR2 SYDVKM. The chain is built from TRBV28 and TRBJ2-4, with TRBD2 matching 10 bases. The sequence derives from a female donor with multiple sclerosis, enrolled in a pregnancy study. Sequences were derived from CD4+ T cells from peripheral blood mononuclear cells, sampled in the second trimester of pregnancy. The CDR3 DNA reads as TGTGCCAGCAGTTCGAGGGGACTAGCGAAGGGGAAGCCCAAAAACATTCAGTACTTC. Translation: CASSSRGLAKGKPKNIQYF.